What follows are 19 T cell receptor beta chains derived from one specimen sequenced in a study of T-cell reconstitution after alpha-beta-depleted transplantation in children. Construction of the TCRbeta library involved unique molecular identifiers. Each CDR3 protein is one row after TCRdb ran MiXCR on the PCR reads. The sample has nearly 350,000 distinct CDR3 sequences; roughly 15% are singletons. The sample was PBMCs, mostly from graft donor cells, taken 360 days after TCRalphabeta/CD19-depleted stem cell transplant. The receptors derive from a male patient between 2 and 10 years old who had a stem cell transplant for acute lymphoblastic leukemia, so the T cells may come from the graft donor.

This chain uses TRBV5-1 with TRBJ2-5; perhaps TRBD1 as D (5 bases). V was shortened by 4 bases and J by 0 bases, with 16 bases between the two germline ends. The germline CDR1 and CDR2 sequences are SGHRS and YFSETQ. CDR3 length: 16 residues. CDR3 in amino acids: CASSAGRVPHQETQYF. In DNA, the CDR3 is TGCGCCAGCAGCGCCGGCAGGGTCCCCCACCAAGAGACCCAGTACTTC.

The sample holds a few counts of this clonotype. This chain connects TRBV2 to TRBJ1-5; possible D gene TRBD1, 6 bases. Trimming pared 8 bases from V and 0 bases from J, leaving 11 bases between. CDR3 length: 14 residues. Germline V gene sequence: CDR1 SNHLY, CDR2 FYNNEI. In DNA, the CDR3 is TGTGCCAGCGCGGGGACAACTAGCAATCAGCCCCAGCATTTT. Protein product: CASAGTTSNQPQHF.

The chain carries TRBV29-1 and TRBJ2-7, with a tentative D call TRBD1 (5 bases). Germline CDR1 reads SQVTM; CDR2 reads ANQGSEA. V lost 5 bases, J lost 6 bases, and 17 bases lay in between. CDR3 length: 13 amino acids. The CDR3: CSVNIRARSEQYF. The CDR3 DNA reads TGCAGCGTTAATATCAGGGCCCGCTCCGAGCAGTACTTC.

Many counts were recorded for this clonotype. The chain links TRBV12-3 or TRBV12-4 to TRBJ2-3; D possibly uses TRBD1 or TRBD2 (6 bases each). This CDR3 has 17 amino acids. Between the trimmed V and J ends, which lost 6 bases and 1 base, there was a span of 20 bases. CDR3: CASSSSWRDIRTDTQYF. CDR3 nucleotides: TGTGCCAGCAGCTCCTCCTGGCGGGACATACGCACAGATACGCAGTATTTT.

The chain has TRBV3-1 and TRBJ1-5; 7 bases are a match to TRBD1. Germline CDR1 reads LGHDT; CDR2 reads YNNKEL (reference sequence). This CDR3 has 15 residues. The V gene end was trimmed by 2 bases and the J gene end by 0 bases; junction bases not matched to a gene: 1. The CDR3 DNA sequence: TGTGCCAGCAGCCAACAGGGGGATAGCAATCAGCCCCAGCATTTT. Translation: CASSQQGDSNQPQHF.

Only a few counts were recorded for this clonotype. The chain joins TRBV29-1 to TRBJ2-4, with no clear D. V lost 4 bases, J lost 0 bases, and 10 bases lay in between. The CDR3 totals 14 residues. CDR1 is SQVTM and CDR2 is ANQGSEA in the germline V gene. The CDR3 sequence: CSVAFRQAKNIQYF. The CDR3 nucleotides read TGCAGCGTTGCCTTTCGTCAAGCCAAAAACATTCAGTACTTC.

This clonotype was found a few times. This chain joins TRBV27 and TRBJ2-7, with TRBD2 matching 7 bases. After removal of 3 bases from V and 3 bases from J, the junction contained 8 bases not matched to a gene. Germline assignment: CDR1 MNHEY and CDR2 SMNVEV (reference sequence). CDR3 length equals 15 residues. The chain's CDR3 is CASSLASGTIYEQYF. The DNA for the CDR3 is TGTGCCAGCAGTTTGGCTAGCGGAACAATCTACGAGCAGTACTTC.

This clonotype was picked up one time. The chain combines TRBV2 with TRBJ1-3, with 7 bases matching TRBD1. V gave up 6 bases and J gave up 4 bases; unmatched junction bases: 15. Germline CDR1 is SNHLY and CDR2 is FYNNEI. CDR3 length equals 17 residues. DNA of the CDR3: TGTGCCAGCAGGGCCCGGACAGGCTTGGTCTCGGGAAACACCATATATTTT. Translation: CASRARTGLVSGNTIYF. Variable domain in full (rest from reference TRBV2 and TRBJ1-3): EPEVTQTPSHQVTQMGQEVILRCVPISNHLYFYWYRQILGQKVEFLVSFYNNEISEKSEIFDDQFSVERPDGSNFTLKIRSTKLEDSAMYFCASRARTGLVSGNTIYFGEGSWLTVV.

This clonotype has more than one count but fewer than ten. This rearrangement joins TRBV9 to TRBJ2-1; maybe TRBD2 (6 bases). Trimming removed 2 bases at V and 4 bases at J, with 10 bases between. Looked up from germline, CDR1 is SGDLS and CDR2 is YYNGEE. The CDR3 extends over 14 amino acids. For the CDR3, the DNA is TGTGCCAGCAGCGTGGGACTGGGTTACAATGAGCAGTTCTTC. This gives the protein CASSVGLGYNEQFF.

This rearrangement joins TRBV5-6 to TRBJ2-7; D is unresolved. The length of the CDR3 is 9 residues. The germline gives CDR1 SGHDT, CDR2 YYEEEE. Trimming left V 9 bases short and J 5 bases short, with 6 bases between. The CDR3 loop reads CANNDEQYF. The CDR3 DNA reads as TGTGCCAACAACGACGAGCAGTACTTC.

The CDR3 loop is CSAPPGPDTQYF. Written as DNA, the CDR3 is TGCAGTGCCCCCCCCGGACCAGATACGCAGTATTTT. The chain uses TRBV20-1 and TRBJ2-3, with no clear D. Germline CDR1 DFQATT, CDR2 SNEGSKA (reference sequence). The CDR3 covers 12 residues. The V end was cut by 6 bases, the J end by 4 bases, with 11 bases between.

This clonotype was seen repeatedly, ten times or more. The chain joins TRBV12-3 or TRBV12-4 to TRBJ1-3, with D uncertain. This CDR3 spans 13 amino acids. V lost 6 bases and J lost 4, with 10 bases in between. The chain's CDR3 is CASSLKQGNTIYF. CDR3 in DNA: TGTGCCAGCAGCCTCAAACAGGGAAACACCATATATTTT.

This clonotype has only a few counts. The CDR3 coding sequence is TGTGCCAGCAGTTTATCCAGGGGGGGGAGCACCGGGGAGCTGTTTTTT. It specifies CASSLSRGGSTGELFF. This chain uses TRBV28 with TRBJ2-2; D is possibly TRBD1 or TRBD2 (7 bases each). Germline values: CDR1 MDHEN, CDR2 SYDVKM. CDR3 length equals 16 residues. The ends were cut back, 1 base at V and 4 bases at J, with 13 bases in the middle.

V usage is TRBV30 and J usage is TRBJ1-2; TRBD1 agrees at 7 bases. The J segment lost 4 bases and the V segment lost 3 bases, leaving 8 bases of the junction unmatched. The CDR3 has 14 residues. CDR1 GTSNPN and CDR2 SVGIG come from the germline V gene (reference sequence). Written as DNA, the CDR3 is TGTGCCTGGAGGCTGGCAGGGGGTGGCTATGGCTACACCTTC. This gives the protein CAWRLAGGGYGYTF.

This rearrangement joins TRBV29-1 to TRBJ2-5, with a tentative D call TRBD2 (6 bases). Per the germline V gene, CDR1 is SQVTM and CDR2 is ANQGSEA. The CDR3 is 15 residues long. Trimming removed 4 bases from V and 3 bases from J, with 18 bases in between. The CDR3 sequence is CSVGGGPGLEETQYF. As DNA, the CDR3 is TGCAGCGTTGGGGGTGGTCCGGGACTGGAAGAGACCCAGTACTTC.

This clonotype was observed a few times. V and J are TRBV24-1 and TRBJ2-1, with 9 positions matching TRBD2. The CDR3 covers 15 residues. In germline, CDR1 is KGHDR, CDR2 SFDVKD. Trimming at V came to 2 bases and at J to 9 bases, leaving 7 bases not matched to a gene. This CDR3 reads CATSDSGLAGREQFF. The DNA of the CDR3 is TGTGCCACCAGTGATTCGGGACTAGCCGGTCGTGAGCAGTTCTTC.

This clonotype was picked up a small number of times. The chain combines TRBV5-1 with TRBJ2-5, with D perhaps TRBD1 (6 bases). This CDR3 is 16 amino acids long. V gave up 2 bases and J gave up 0 bases, with 14 bases separating them. Germline V lookup: CDR1 SGHRS, CDR2 YFSETQ. The CDR3 region has the DNA TGCGCCAGCAGCTTACCTCTAAGGGGGTACCAAGAGACCCAGTACTTC. This translates into CASSLPLRGYQETQYF.

The V and J genes are TRBV7-8 and TRBJ2-5; D unresolved. The CDR3 is made up of 14 amino acids. Per the germline V gene, CDR1 is SGHVS and CDR2 is FQNEAQ. V was clipped by 5 bases and J by 0 bases, with 10 bases between them. The CDR3 DNA sequence: TGTGCCAGCAGCCTCAGAAGGTACCAAGAGACCCAGTACTTC. Protein: CASSLRRYQETQYF.

This clonotype was found a few times. The chain joins TRBV4-1 to TRBJ1-4, with a tentative D call TRBD1 (5 bases). This CDR3 spans 15 amino acids. Germline V CDR1 and CDR2: MGHRA, YSYEKL. V dropped 4 bases and J dropped 3 bases, with 12 bases sitting between them. CDR3 amino acids: CASSPWTSPNEKLFF. CDR3 nucleotides: TGCGCCAGCAGCCCCTGGACATCCCCTAATGAAAAACTGTTTTTT.